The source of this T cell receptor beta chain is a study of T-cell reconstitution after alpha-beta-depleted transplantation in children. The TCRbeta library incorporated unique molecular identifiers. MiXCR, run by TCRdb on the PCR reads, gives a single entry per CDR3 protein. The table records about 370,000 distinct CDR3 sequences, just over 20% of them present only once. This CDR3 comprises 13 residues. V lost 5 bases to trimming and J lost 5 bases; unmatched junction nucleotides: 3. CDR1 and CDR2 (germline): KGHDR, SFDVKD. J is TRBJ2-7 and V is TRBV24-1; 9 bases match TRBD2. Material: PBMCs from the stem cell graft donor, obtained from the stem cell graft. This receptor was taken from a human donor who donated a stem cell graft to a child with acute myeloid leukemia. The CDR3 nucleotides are TGTGCCACCAGTGGCTCTAGCGGGAACGAGCAGTACTTC. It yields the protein CATSGSSGNEQYF.